This TCR beta chain was sequenced for a study of T-cell memory formation after mild COVID-19. Study in general: TCR clusters were mostly confined to one donor each. Study-wide findings and caveats: There were some responding clones in pre-infection memory, which suggested that cross-reactive memory had joined. Of the contracting clones, CD4+ ones lay mainly in CM and EM, and CD8+ ones in EMRA.

With constant-segment primers, 5'RACE yielded cDNA libraries of TCR alpha and TCR beta that carried sample barcodes and UMIs. TCRdb reanalysed the 5' RACE reads using MiXCR and keeps one entry per CDR3 protein. The profile shows fewer than 450,000 distinct CDR3 sequences, approximately 25% of them singletons. Concerning this clonotype: No antigen is known for it.

The germline gives CDR1 MGHDK, CDR2 SYGVNS. This CDR3 is 11 amino acids long. The V end lost 1 base, the J end lost 7 bases, and 4 bases lay between the germline ends. The chain joins TRBV25-1 to TRBJ1-1, with D unclear. Sequencing used PBMCs or a T cell subset sorted from them (not recorded which). This receptor was taken from an adult woman who had mild COVID-19 (a few samples of this study predate the infection). Cell type and time point are not known. As DNA, the CDR3 is TGTGCCAGCAGTGAATGGGATGAAGCTTTCTTT. Amino acids: CASSEWDEAFF. The entire variable domain, with the rest obtained from reference TRBV25-1 and TRBJ1-1, is as follows: EADIYQTPRYLVIGTGKKITLECSQTMGHDKMYWYQQDPGMELHLIHYSYGVNSTEKGDLSSESTVSRIRTEHFPLTLESARPSHTSQYLCASSEWDEAFFGQGTRLTVV.